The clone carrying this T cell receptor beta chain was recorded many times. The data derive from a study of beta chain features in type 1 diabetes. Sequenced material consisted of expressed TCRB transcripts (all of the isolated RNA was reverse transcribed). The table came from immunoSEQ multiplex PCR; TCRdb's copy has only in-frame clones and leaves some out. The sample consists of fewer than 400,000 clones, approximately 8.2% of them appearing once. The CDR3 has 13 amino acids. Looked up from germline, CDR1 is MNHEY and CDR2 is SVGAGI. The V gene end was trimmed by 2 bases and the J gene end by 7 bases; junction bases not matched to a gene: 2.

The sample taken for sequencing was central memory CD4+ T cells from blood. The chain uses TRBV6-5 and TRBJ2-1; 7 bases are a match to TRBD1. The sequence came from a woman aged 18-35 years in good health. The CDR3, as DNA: TGTGCCAGCAGTTACAACAGGGGAAATGAGCAGTTCTTC. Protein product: CASSYNRGNEQFF.